A single sample gave rise to the 13 T cell receptor beta chains below, sequenced in a study of T cell responses to AZD1222 COVID-19 vaccine. Libraries were prepared by immunoSEQ multiplex PCR; TCRdb keeps only in-frame clonotypes and omits some of them. The data hold some 90,000 clones, with about 88% observed a single time. The material sequenced was peripheral blood, taken on day 0 of AZD1222 vaccination. The receptors derive from an adult in good health.

This clone came up once. The chain links TRBV5-3 to TRBJ1-2, with 10 positions matching TRBD1. TRBV5-3 qualifies as an ORF whose function is uncertain. Trimming took 0 bases from V and 4 from J; bases not matched to a gene: 6. This CDR3 is 16 amino acids long. Here the CDR3 DNA reads TGTGCCAGAAGCTTGGCCGGGACAGGGGAGCCCTATGGCTACACCTTC. Translating gives CARSLAGTGEPYGYTF.

This chain links TRBV7-3 with TRBJ1-1; unclear D gene. The CDR3 extends over 14 amino acids. The germline CDR1 and CDR2 sequences are SGHTA and FQGTGA. V lost 5 bases, J lost 0 bases, and 10 bases lay in between. This CDR3 is CASSPGVLNTEAFF. CDR3 in DNA: TGTGCCAGCAGCCCTGGGGTACTGAACACTGAAGCTTTCTTT.

In DNA, the CDR3 is TGTGCCAGCAAAGGCAGGTTTAATTCACCCCTCCACTTT. Translation gives CASKGRFNSPLHF. The chain joins TRBV6-4 to TRBJ1-6; no firm D call. CDR1 MRHNA and CDR2 SNTAGT come from the germline V gene. The CDR3 loop spans 13 amino acids. V shed 7 bases and J shed 6 bases, with 10 bases lying between them.

This chain links TRBV5-1 with TRBJ1-1; D gene ambiguous. V was cut by 2 bases and J by 3 bases, with 14 bases left in between. Germline loops: CDR1 SGHRS, CDR2 YFSETQ. This CDR3 is 15 amino acids long. The CDR3 reads CASSFSAGSDTEAFF. CDR3 sequence (DNA): TGCGCCAGCAGCTTTTCGGCGGGCTCGGACACTGAAGCTTTCTTT.

The chain recombines TRBV7-9 with TRBJ1-3, with D possibly matching TRBD1 (5 bases). The ends were cut back, 1 base at V and 3 bases at J, with 10 bases in the middle. The CDR3 covers 15 residues. Germline V gene data show CDR1 as SEHNR and CDR2 as FQNEAQ (reference sequence). Here the CDR3 reads CASSLGGARGNTIYF. The DNA of the CDR3 is TGTGCCAGCAGCTTAGGAGGGGCCCGTGGAAACACCATATATTTT.

The chain has TRBV20-1 and TRBJ1-2; no clear D gene. Trimming took 7 bases from V and 2 from J, leaving 8 bases between them. CDR1 is DFQATT, CDR2 SNEGSKA, per germline (reference sequence). CDR3 length: 11 residues. The DNA for the CDR3 is TGCAGTGTTGCCGTAAACTATGGCTACACCTTC. It yields the protein CSVAVNYGYTF.

V usage is TRBV16 and J usage is TRBJ2-2, with 10 bases fitting TRBD2. V was clipped by 7 bases and J by 1 base; unmatched bases: 9. The CDR3 length is 17 residues. Germline CDR1 KGHSY, CDR2 FQNENV. The CDR3 sequence: CASNPRRTSGNTGELFF. DNA for the CDR3: TGTGCCAGCAACCCCCGTCGGACTAGCGGGAACACCGGGGAGCTGTTTTTT.

In its sample, this clone was seen a few times. The chain uses TRBV19 and TRBJ2-7; D is unclear. CDR1 and CDR2 from the germline V gene are LNHDA and SQIVND (reference sequence). Trimming took 4 bases from V and 4 from J, leaving 8 bases between them. The CDR3 extends over 12 amino acids. The CDR3: CASSTDPYEQYF. For the CDR3, the DNA is TGTGCCAGTAGTACGGACCCTTACGAGCAGTACTTC.

The rearrangement joins TRBV7-2 to TRBJ1-5; D not resolved. The CDR3 runs 15 residues. Germline CDR1 reads SGHTA; CDR2 reads FQGNSA. V was trimmed by 5 bases and J by 4 bases, leaving 15 bases between them. The CDR3 nucleotides are TGTGCCAGCAGCAGGCCTAAGGTCGGGAATCAGCCCCAGCATTTT. It translates to CASSRPKVGNQPQHF.

V is TRBV2 and J is TRBJ1-1; D is possibly TRBD1 (5 bases). This CDR3 has 10 amino acids. Trimming shortened V by 4 bases and J by 8 bases, and 5 bases separated the two germline ends. Germline V lookup: CDR1 SNHLY, CDR2 FYNNEI. The CDR3 DNA follows: TGTGCCAGCAGTGGGACAGAAGCTTTCTTT. Protein product: CASSGTEAFF.

This clone was seen only once. CDR3 residues: CASSVDYPETQYF. CDR3 coding DNA: TGTGCCAGCAGCGTCGATTATCCCGAGACCCAGTACTTC. The rearrangement joins TRBV7-7 to TRBJ2-5; D gene uncertain. Germline V gene sequence: CDR1 SSHAT, CDR2 FNYEAQ (reference sequence). Trimming cost V 5 bases and J 5 bases, with 12 bases left between them. The CDR3 extends over 13 amino acids.

This clone has only one observation. The V call is TRBV27, the J call TRBJ2-2; TRBD2 agrees at 7 bases. The CDR3 extends over 15 amino acids. The V and J ends lost 3 bases and 6 bases, in that order; junction bases with no gene match: 7. Germline CDR1 MNHEY, CDR2 SMNVEV (reference sequence). CDR3 region: CASSFVGGRPGELFF. The CDR3 region has the DNA TGTGCCAGCAGTTTTGTGGGGGGGAGGCCCGGGGAGCTGTTTTTT.

The chain is built from TRBV27 and TRBJ1-6, with TRBD1 as a possible D gene (5 bases). Germline V gene sequence: CDR1 MNHEY, CDR2 SMNVEV (reference sequence). Trimming took off 5 bases at V and 13 bases at J, with 15 bases between the two ends. The length of the CDR3 is 13 residues. This chain's CDR3 is CASSQIGEYPLHF. The CDR3 nucleotides are TGTGCCAGCAGTCAAATAGGGGAATACCCCCTCCACTTT.